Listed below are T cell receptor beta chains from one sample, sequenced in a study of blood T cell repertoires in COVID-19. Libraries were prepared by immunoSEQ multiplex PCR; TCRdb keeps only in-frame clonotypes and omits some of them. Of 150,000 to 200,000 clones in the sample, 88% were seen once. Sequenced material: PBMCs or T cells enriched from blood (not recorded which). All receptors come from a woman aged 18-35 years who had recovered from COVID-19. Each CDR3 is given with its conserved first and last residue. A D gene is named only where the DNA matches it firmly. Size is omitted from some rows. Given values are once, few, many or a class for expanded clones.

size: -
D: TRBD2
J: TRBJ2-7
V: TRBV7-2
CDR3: CASSSSRSGTRLYEQYF
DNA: TGTGCCAGCAGCTCCTCCCGTAGCGGGACCCGCCTGTACGAGCAGTACTTC

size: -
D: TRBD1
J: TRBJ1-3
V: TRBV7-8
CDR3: CASSVTTGVSGNTIYF
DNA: TGTGCCAGCAGCGTAACAACAGGGGTCTCTGGAAACACCATATATTTT

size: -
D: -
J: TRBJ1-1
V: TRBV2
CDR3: CASRERTGNTEAFF
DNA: TGTGCCAGCAGGGAACGAACAGGGAACACTGAAGCTTTCTTT

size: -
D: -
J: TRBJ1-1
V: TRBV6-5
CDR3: CASRRPNTEAFF
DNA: TGTGCCAGCAGGAGGCCCAACACTGAAGCTTTCTTT

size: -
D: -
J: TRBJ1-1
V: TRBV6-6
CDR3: CASSYFVVTGEAFF
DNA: TGTGCCAGCAGTTACTTTGTTGTTACGGGTGAAGCTTTCTTT

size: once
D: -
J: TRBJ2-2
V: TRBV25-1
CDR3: CASSDRNTGELFF
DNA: TGTGCCAGCTCGGACAGAAACACCGGGGAGCTGTTTTTT

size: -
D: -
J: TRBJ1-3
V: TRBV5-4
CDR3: CASSLAPRGNGNTIYF
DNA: TGTGCCAGCAGCTTGGCCCCCAGGGGTAACGGAAACACCATATATTTT

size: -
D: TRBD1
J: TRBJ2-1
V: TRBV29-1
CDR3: CSAAGTGDNEQFF
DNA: TGCAGCGCCGCCGGGACAGGGGATAATGAGCAGTTCTTC

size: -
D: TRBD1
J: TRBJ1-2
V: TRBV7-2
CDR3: CASSLLTGGTYGYTF
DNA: TGTGCCAGCAGCCTCCTGACAGGGGGGACCTATGGCTACACCTTC

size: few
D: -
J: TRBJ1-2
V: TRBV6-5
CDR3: CASSSISPVANYGYTF
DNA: TGTGCCAGCAGTTCCATATCACCGGTAGCTAACTATGGCTACACCTTC

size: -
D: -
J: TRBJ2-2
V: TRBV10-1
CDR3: CASSESGHGELFF
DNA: TGCGCCAGCAGTGAGTCGGGCCACGGGGAGCTGTTTTTT

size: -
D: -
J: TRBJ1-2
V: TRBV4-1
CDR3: CASSPIGGGGYTF
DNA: TGCGCCAGCAGCCCTATCGGAGGCGGGGGCTACACCTTC

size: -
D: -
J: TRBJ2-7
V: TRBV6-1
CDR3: CASSEQASYEQYF
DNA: TGTGCCAGCAGTGAGCAGGCCTCCTACGAGCAGTACTTC

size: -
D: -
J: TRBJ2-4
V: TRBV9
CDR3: CASSVGRQDIQYF
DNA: TGTGCCAGCAGCGTAGGGAGGCAGGACATTCAGTACTTC

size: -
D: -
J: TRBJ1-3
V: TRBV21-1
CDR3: CASSHIHRASVRAAGNTIYF
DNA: TGTGCCAGCAGCCATATTCACAGGGCATCCGTGCGAGCTGCTGGAAACACCATATATTTT

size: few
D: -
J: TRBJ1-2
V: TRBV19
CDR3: CASENVQGQKDGYTF
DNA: TGTGCCAGTGAAAACGTTCAGGGGCAGAAAGATGGCTACACCTTC

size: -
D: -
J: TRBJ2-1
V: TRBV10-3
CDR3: CAISGDTSSYNEQFF
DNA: TGTGCCATCAGTGGGGACACCAGCTCCTACAATGAGCAGTTCTTC

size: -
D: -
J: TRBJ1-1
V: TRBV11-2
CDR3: CASSLDLVNTEAFF
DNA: TGTGCCAGCAGCTTAGATCTCGTTAACACTGAAGCTTTCTTT

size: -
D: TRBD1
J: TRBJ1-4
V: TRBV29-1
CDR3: CSVSGTENEGLFF
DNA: TGCAGCGTTTCCGGGACAGAGAATGAAGGACTGTTTTTT

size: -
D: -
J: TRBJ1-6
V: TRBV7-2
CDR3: CASRTYRNSPLHF
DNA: TGTGCCAGCAGAACTTACAGGAATTCACCCCTCCACTTT

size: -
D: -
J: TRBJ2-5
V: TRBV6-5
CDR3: CASTRGGGETQYF
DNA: TGTGCCAGCACTAGGGGAGGAGGAGAGACCCAGTACTTC

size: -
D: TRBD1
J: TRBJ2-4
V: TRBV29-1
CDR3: CSVEDFPETGEHKNIQYF
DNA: TGCAGCGTTGAAGATTTTCCCGAGACAGGGGAACACAAAAACATTCAGTACTTC

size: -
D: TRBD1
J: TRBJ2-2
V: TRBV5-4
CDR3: CASSWTGNTGELFF
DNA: TGTGCCAGCAGCTGGACAGGGAACACCGGGGAGCTGTTTTTT

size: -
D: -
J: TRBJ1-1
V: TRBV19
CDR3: CASSMEGGITAEAFF
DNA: TGTGCCAGTAGTATGGAAGGGGGTATAACCGCTGAAGCTTTCTTT

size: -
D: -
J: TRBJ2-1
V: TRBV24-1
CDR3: CATSDLSGPYNEQFF
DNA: TGTGCCACCAGTGATTTAAGCGGCCCCTACAATGAGCAGTTCTTC

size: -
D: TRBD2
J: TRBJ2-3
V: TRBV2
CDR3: CASSRASGGTDTQYF
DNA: TGTGCCAGCTCCCGGGCTAGCGGGGGGACGGATACGCAGTATTTT

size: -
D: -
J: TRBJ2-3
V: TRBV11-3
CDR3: CASSLTSTDTQYF
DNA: TGTGCCAGCAGCTTAACTAGCACAGATACGCAGTATTTT

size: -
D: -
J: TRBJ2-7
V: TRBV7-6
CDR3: CASSRGSNEQYF
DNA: TGTGCCAGCAGCCGTGGTAGCAACGAGCAGTACTTC

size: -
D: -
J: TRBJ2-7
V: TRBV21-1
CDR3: CASSKDQGNEQYF
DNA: TGTGCCAGCAGCAAAGATCAGGGAAACGAGCAGTACTTC

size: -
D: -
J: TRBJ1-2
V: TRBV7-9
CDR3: CASSLSDTASF
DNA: TGTGCCAGCAGCTTATCGGACACGGCTTCCTTC

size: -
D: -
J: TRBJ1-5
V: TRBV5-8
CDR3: CASSFSPGGWNQPQHF
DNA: TGTGCCAGCAGCTTCAGTCCGGGCGGGTGGAATCAGCCCCAGCATTTT

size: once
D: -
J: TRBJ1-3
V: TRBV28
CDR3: CASSLQVSGNTIYF
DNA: TGTGCCAGCAGTCTACAGGTCTCTGGAAACACCATATATTTT

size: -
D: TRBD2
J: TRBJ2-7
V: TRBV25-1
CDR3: CASSPPSGGGSYEQYF
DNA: TGTGCCAGCAGCCCACCTAGCGGGGGGGGCTCCTACGAGCAGTACTTC

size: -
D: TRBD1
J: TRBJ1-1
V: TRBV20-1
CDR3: CSASFWDRGTEAFF
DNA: TGCAGTGCTAGTTTTTGGGACAGGGGCACTGAAGCTTTCTTT

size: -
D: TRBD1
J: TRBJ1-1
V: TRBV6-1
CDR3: CASSEFFTGGNTEAFF
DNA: TGTGCCAGCAGTGAATTCTTTACAGGGGGTAACACTGAAGCTTTCTTT

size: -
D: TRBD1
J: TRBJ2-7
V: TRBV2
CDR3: CASSPRGRGSYEQYF
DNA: TGTGCCAGCAGCCCCCGGGGCAGGGGGTCCTACGAGCAGTACTTC

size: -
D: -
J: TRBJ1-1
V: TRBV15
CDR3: CATSRGEITEAFF
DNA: TGTGCCACCAGCAGAGGAGAGATTACTGAAGCTTTCTTT

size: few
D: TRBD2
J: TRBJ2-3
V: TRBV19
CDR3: CASSEGGRLADPQYF
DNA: TGTGCCAGTAGTGAAGGGGGGAGACTAGCGGACCCCCAGTATTTT

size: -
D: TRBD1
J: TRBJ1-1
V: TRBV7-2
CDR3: CASSLQTGLHEAFF
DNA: TGTGCCAGCAGCTTGCAGACAGGGTTGCACGAAGCTTTCTTT

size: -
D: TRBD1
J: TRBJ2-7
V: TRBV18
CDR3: CASSRDRVDEQYF
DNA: TGTGCCAGCTCCCGCGACAGGGTAGACGAGCAGTACTTC

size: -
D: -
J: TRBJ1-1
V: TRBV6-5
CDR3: CASSSKGDTEAFF
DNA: TGTGCCAGCAGTTCCAAAGGGGACACTGAAGCTTTCTTT

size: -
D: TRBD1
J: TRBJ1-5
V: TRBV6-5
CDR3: CASRRQGFGNQPQHF
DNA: TGTGCCAGCAGACGACAGGGATTTGGCAATCAGCCCCAGCATTTT

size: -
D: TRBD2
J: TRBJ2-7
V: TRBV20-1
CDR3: CSASSSGKYEQYF
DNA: TGCAGTGCTAGTTCTAGCGGGAAGTACGAGCAGTACTTC

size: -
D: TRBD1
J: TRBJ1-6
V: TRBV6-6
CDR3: CASSYSARDSGSPLHF
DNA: TGTGCCAGCAGTTACTCGGCCCGGGACAGTGGTTCACCCCTCCACTTT

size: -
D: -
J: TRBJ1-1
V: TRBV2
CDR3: CASSVDTNTEAFF
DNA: TGTGCCAGCAGCGTTGACACGAACACTGAAGCTTTCTTT

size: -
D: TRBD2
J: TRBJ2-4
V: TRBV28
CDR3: CASSVIAGDDKNIQYF
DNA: TGTGCCAGCAGTGTAATAGCGGGGGATGACAAAAACATTCAGTACTTC

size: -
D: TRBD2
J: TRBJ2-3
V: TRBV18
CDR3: CASSTRETTGLALHTQYF
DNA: TGTGCCAGCTCAACTAGGGAGACCACGGGACTAGCGCTGCATACGCAGTATTTT

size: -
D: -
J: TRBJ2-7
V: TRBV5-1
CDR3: CASSFDWGRSDEQYF
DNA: TGCGCCAGCAGCTTTGATTGGGGGCGCTCGGACGAGCAGTACTTC

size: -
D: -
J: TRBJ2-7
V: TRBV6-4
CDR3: CASSATARSYEQYF
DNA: TGTGCCAGCAGTGCTACAGCCCGCTCCTACGAGCAGTACTTC

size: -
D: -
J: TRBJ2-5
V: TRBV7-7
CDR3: CASSLGPGLVSETQYF
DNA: TGTGCTAGCAGCTTAGGTCCGGGATTAGTATCAGAGACCCAGTACTTC

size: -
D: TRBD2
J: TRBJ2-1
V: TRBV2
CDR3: CASSQRSGRGSYNEQFF
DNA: TGTGCCAGCAGCCAGAGAAGCGGGAGGGGATCCTACAATGAGCAGTTCTTC

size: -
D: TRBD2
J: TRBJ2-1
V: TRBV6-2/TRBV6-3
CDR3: CASSYQASGPPKGSYNEQFF
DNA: TGTGCCAGCAGTTACCAGGCTAGCGGGCCACCAAAGGGATCCTACAATGAGCAGTTCTTC

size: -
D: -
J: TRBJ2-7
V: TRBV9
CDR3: CASSGLTDSRRPDEQYF
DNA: TGTGCCAGCAGCGGGTTGACGGACTCCCGGCGTCCGGACGAGCAGTACTTC

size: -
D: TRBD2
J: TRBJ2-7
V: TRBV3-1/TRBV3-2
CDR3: CASSQDAGGPYEQYF
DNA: TGTGCCAGCAGCCAAGATGCGGGAGGGCCTTACGAGCAGTACTTC